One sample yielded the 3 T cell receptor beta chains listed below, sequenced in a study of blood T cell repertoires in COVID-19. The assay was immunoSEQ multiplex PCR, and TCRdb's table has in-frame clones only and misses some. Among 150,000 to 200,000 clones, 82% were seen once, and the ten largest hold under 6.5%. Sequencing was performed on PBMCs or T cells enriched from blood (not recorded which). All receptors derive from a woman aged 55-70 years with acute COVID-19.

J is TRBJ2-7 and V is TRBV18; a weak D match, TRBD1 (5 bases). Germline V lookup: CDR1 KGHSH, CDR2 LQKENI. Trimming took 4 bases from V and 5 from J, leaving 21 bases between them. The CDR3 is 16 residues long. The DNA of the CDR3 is TGTGCCAGCTCACTTATGGACACTACAATAGGGGACGAGCAGTACTTC. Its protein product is CASSLMDTTIGDEQYF. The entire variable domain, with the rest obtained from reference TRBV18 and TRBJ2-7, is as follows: NAGVMQNPRHLVRRRGQEARLRCSPMKGHSHVYWYRQLPEEGLKFMVYLQKENIIDESGMPKERFSAEFPKEGPSILRIQQVVRGDSAAYFCASSLMDTTIGDEQYFGPGTRLTVT.

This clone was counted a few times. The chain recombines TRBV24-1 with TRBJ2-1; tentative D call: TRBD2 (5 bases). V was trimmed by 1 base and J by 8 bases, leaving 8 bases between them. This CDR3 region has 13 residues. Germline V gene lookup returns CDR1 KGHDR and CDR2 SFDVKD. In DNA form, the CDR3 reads TGTGCCACCAGTGATTTATCGCGGGATGAGCAGTTCTTC. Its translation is CATSDLSRDEQFF.

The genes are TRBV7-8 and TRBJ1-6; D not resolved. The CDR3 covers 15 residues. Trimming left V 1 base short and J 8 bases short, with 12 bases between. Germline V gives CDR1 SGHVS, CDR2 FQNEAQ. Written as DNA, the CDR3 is TGTGCCAGCAGCTTAGTCGGCCTGGGCGATTCACCCCTCCACTTT. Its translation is CASSLVGLGDSPLHF.